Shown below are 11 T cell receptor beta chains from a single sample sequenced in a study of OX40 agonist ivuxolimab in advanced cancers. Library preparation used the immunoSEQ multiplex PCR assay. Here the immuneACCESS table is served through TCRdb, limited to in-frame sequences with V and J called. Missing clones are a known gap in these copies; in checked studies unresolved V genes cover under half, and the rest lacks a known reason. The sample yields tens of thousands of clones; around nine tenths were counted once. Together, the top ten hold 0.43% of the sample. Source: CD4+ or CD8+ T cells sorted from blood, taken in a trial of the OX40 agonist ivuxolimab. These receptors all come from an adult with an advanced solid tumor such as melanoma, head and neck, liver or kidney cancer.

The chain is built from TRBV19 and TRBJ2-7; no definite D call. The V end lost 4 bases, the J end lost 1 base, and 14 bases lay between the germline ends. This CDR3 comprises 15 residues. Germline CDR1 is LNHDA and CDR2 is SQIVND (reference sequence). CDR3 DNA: TGTGCCAGTAGTACACTGGCAGGTGGGTCCTACGAGCAGTACTTC. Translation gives CASSTLAGGSYEQYF.

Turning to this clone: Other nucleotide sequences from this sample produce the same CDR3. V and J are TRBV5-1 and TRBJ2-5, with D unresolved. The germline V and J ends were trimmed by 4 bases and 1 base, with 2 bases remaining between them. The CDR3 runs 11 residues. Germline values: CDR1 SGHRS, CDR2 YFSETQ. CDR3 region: CASSVQETQYF. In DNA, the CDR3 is TGCGCCAGCAGCGTCCAAGAGACCCAGTACTTC.

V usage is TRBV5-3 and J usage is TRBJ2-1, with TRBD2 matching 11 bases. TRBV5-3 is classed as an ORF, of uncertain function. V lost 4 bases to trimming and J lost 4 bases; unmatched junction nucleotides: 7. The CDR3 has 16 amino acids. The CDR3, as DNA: TGTGCCAGAAGCAGACGGACTAGCGGGCCATACAATGAGCAGTTCTTC. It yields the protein CARSRRTSGPYNEQFF.

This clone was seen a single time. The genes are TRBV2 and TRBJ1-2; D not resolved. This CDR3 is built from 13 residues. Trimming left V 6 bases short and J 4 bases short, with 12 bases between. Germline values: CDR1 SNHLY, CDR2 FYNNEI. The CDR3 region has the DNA TGTGCCAGCAGCCAGAAACCTGGCTATGGCTACACCTTC. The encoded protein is CASSQKPGYGYTF. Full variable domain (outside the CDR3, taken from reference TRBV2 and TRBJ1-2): EPEVTQTPSHQVTQMGQEVILRCVPISNHLYFYWYRQILGQKVEFLVSFYNNEISEKSEIFDDQFSVERPDGSNFTLKIRSTKLEDSAMYFCASSQKPGYGYTFGSGTRLTVV.

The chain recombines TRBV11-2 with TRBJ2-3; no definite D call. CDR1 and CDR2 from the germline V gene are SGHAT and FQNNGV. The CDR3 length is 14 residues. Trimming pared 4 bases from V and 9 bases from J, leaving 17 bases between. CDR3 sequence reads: CASSSLTHPSTQYF. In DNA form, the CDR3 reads TGTGCCAGCAGCTCCCTCACACACCCCTCGACGCAGTATTTT.

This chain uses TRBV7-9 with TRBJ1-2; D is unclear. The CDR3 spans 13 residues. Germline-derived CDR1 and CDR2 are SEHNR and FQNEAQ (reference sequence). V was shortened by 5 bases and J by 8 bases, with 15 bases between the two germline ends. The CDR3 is CASSPLTDTGYTF. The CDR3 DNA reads TGTGCCAGCAGCCCTTTAACCGACACCGGCTACACCTTC. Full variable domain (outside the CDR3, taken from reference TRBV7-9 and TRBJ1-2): DTGVSQNPRHKITKRGQNVTFRCDPISEHNRLYWYRQTLGQGPEFLTYFQNEAQLEKSRLLSDRFSAERPKGSFSTLEIQRTEQGDSAMYLCASSPLTDTGYTFGSGTRLTVV.

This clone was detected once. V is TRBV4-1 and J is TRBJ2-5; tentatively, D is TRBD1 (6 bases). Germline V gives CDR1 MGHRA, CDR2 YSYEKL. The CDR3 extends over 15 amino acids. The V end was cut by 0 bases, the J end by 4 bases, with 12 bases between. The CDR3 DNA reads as TGCGCCAGCAGCCAAGATCTCGCCAGGGGAGAGACCCAGTACTTC. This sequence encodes CASSQDLARGETQYF.

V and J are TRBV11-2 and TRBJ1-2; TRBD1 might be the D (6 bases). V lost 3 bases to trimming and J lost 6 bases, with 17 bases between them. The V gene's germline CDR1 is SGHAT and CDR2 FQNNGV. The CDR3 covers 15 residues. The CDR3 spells CASSFPKGGVDGYTF. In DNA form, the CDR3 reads TGTGCCAGCAGCTTCCCCAAGGGGGGAGTGGATGGCTACACCTTC. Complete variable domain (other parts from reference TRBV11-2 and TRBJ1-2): EAGVAQSPRYKIIEKRQSVAFWCNPISGHATLYWYQQILGQGPKLLIQFQNNGVVDDSQLPKDRFSAERLKGVDSTLKIQPAKLEDSAVYLCASSFPKGGVDGYTFGSGTRLTVV.

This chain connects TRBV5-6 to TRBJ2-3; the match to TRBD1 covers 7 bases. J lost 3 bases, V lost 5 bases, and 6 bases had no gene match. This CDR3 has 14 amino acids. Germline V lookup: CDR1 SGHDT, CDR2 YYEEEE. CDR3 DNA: TGTGCCAGCAGTCAAGACAGGGTTACAGATACGCAGTATTTT. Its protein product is CASSQDRVTDTQYF.

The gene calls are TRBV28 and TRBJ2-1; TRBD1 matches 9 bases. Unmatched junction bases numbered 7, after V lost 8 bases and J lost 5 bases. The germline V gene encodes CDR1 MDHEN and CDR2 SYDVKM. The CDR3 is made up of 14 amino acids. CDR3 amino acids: CASFRQGVNNEQFF. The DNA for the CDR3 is TGTGCCAGCTTCCGACAGGGGGTTAACAATGAGCAGTTCTTC.

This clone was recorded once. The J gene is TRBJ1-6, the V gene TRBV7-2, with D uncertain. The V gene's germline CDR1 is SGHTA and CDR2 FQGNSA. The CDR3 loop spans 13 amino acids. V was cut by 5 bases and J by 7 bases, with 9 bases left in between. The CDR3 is CASSVTGNSPLHF. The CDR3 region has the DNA TGTGCCAGCAGCGTAACGGGGAATTCACCCCTCCACTTT.